What follows are 30 T cell receptor beta chains derived from one specimen sequenced in a study of a mutant IDH1 vaccine in newly diagnosed glioma. Time point denoted: week 35, safety follow-up. Topical imiquimod accompanied each vaccine dose, which consisted of 300 ug of mutant IDH1 20-mer peptide. These TCRs are of unknown antigen specificity. Generated by immunoSEQ multiplex PCR, the TCRdb table keeps only in-frame clones and is missing some. The sample has about 41,000 clones; roughly nine tenths are singletons. Here the sequenced sample was PBMCs, taken from a glioma patient whose treatment included an IDH1 peptide vaccine. The source of these receptors is a middle-aged man with glioma.

The chain couples TRBV27 to TRBJ1-1, with 12 positions matching TRBD1. CDR1 and CDR2 from the germline V gene are MNHEY and SMNVEV (reference sequence). V lost 2 bases to trimming and J lost 5 bases; unmatched junction nucleotides: 9. There are 17 residues in the CDR3. The CDR3 spells CASSLIGTGGRRTEAFF. The CDR3 region has the DNA TGTGCCAGCAGTTTAATCGGGACAGGGGGCAGGAGGACTGAAGCTTTCTTT.

The V call is TRBV15, the J call TRBJ1-5; D possibly corresponds to TRBD1 (5 bases). CDR1 and CDR2 (germline): LNHNV, YYDKDF (reference sequence). Trimming took 5 bases from V and 4 from J, leaving 9 bases between them. This CDR3 region has 13 residues. CDR3: CATSWGRNQPQHF. CDR3 DNA sequence: TGTGCCACCAGCTGGGGGAGGAATCAGCCCCAGCATTTT.

The chain is built from TRBV11-3 and TRBJ1-2; D might be TRBD1 (5 bases). CDR3 length equals 13 residues. V was trimmed by 0 bases and J by 7 bases, leaving 9 bases between them. From germline, CDR1 is SGHNT and CDR2 YENEEA. CDR3 protein: CASSLDPGGGYTF. The CDR3, as DNA: TGTGCCAGCAGCTTAGATCCTGGGGGTGGCTACACCTTC.

V is TRBV15 and J is TRBJ2-3; 11 nucleotides align to TRBD2. This CDR3 contains 21 residues. Germline loops: CDR1 LNHNV, CDR2 YYDKDF (reference sequence). The V and J ends lost 0 bases and 1 base, in that order; junction bases with no gene match: 15. Here the CDR3 reads CATSRDLAKIAGGPGTDTQYF. Written as DNA, the CDR3 is TGTGCCACCAGCAGAGATCTAGCGAAGATAGCGGGAGGGCCGGGCACAGATACGCAGTATTTT.

The chain is built from TRBV11-2 and TRBJ2-1; 8 bases fit TRBD2. With 6 bases clipped from V and 6 bases from J, the junction kept 10 bases outside the gene matches. The germline V gene encodes CDR1 SGHAT and CDR2 FQNNGV. The CDR3 runs 15 residues. CDR3 protein: CASSPLAGGFNEQFF. The CDR3 nucleotides read TGTGCCAGCAGTCCTCTGGCGGGGGGCTTCAATGAGCAGTTCTTC.

The V gene is TRBV21-1, the J gene TRBJ2-7; the table gives TRBD1 as D, unverified against the DNA. TRBV21-1 is noted as a pseudogene. CDR3 length equals 13 residues. The CDR3, as DNA: TGTGCCAGCAGCAAGGGCAGGGCCTACGAGCAGTACGTC. Its translation is CASSKGRAYEQYV.

The gene calls are TRBV5-4 and TRBJ2-7, with D possibly TRBD1 on 6 matching bases. Germline-derived CDR1 and CDR2 are SGHNT and YYREEE (reference sequence). Trimming shortened V by 4 bases and J by 2 bases, and 19 bases separated the two germline ends. The CDR3 consists of 16 residues. As DNA, the CDR3 is TGTGCCAGCAGCCACTCAAAATCGACAGGAACCTACGAGCAGTACTTC. This translates into CASSHSKSTGTYEQYF.

The gene calls are TRBV4-3 and TRBJ2-2, with D perhaps TRBD2 (5 bases). This CDR3 has 14 residues. Germline values: CDR1 LGHNA, CDR2 YSLEER. Trimming pared 4 bases from V and 5 bases from J, leaving 11 bases between. For the CDR3, the DNA is TGCGCCAGCAGCCTCCGGACTGGAACCGGGGAGCTGTTTTTT. Translated: CASSLRTGTGELFF.

The chain couples TRBV6-1 to TRBJ1-1; D ambiguous. Germline CDR1 and CDR2: MNHNS and SASEGT. This CDR3 is 15 amino acids long. Trimming cost V 3 bases and J 1 base, with 12 bases left between them. The CDR3 reads CASSDLGRRNTEAFF. The CDR3 DNA is TGTGCCAGCAGTGACCTGGGCCGTCGGAACACTGAAGCTTTCTTT.

The CDR3 DNA reads as TGTGCCAGCAGCTTACTGGACAGGGGAGGCACAGATACGCAGTATTTT. Encoded protein: CASSLLDRGGTDTQYF. The J gene is TRBJ2-3, the V gene TRBV11-2; TRBD1 aligns across 9 bases. With 2 bases clipped from V and 1 base from J, the junction kept 4 bases outside the gene matches. The CDR3 is made up of 16 amino acids. The germline gives CDR1 SGHAT, CDR2 FQNNGV.

The chain links TRBV6-1 to TRBJ2-7; D is perhaps TRBD1 or TRBD2 (5 bases each). Trimming took off 3 bases at V and 2 bases at J, with 14 bases between the two ends. CDR1 MNHNS and CDR2 SASEGT come from the germline V gene. This CDR3 region has 15 residues. The CDR3 DNA reads as TGTGCCAGCAGTGATCCGAGGGACGGGACCTACGAGCAGTACGTC. It is translated as CASSDPRDGTYEQYV.

The chain is built from TRBV19 and TRBJ1-3; D is ambiguous. Trimming removed 9 bases at V and 4 bases at J, with 7 bases between. Per germline, CDR1 LNHDA and CDR2 SQIVND (reference sequence). This CDR3 region has 11 residues. This CDR3 reads CARLKGNTIYF. CDR3 sequence (DNA): TGTGCCAGGCTAAAAGGAAACACCATATATTTT.

This chain connects TRBV21-1 to TRBJ1-5. TRBV21-1 corresponds to a pseudogene. The CDR3 is 13 amino acids. The CDR3 is CASRTPGRQPQHF. DNA of the CDR3: TGTGCCAGCAGGACTCCGGGACGTCAGCCCCAGCATTTT.

The chain has TRBV4-3 and TRBJ2-2, with TRBD2 matching 9 bases. This CDR3 is 16 amino acids long. V gave up 2 bases and J gave up 2 bases; unmatched junction bases: 3. Germline CDR1 reads LGHNA; CDR2 reads YSLEER. This CDR3 reads CASSQRTSANTGELFF. The CDR3 DNA reads as TGCGCCAGCAGCCAACGGACTAGCGCCAACACCGGGGAGCTGTTTTTT.

In DNA, the CDR3 is TGTGCCAGTAGACCCACGATGACCCTCCAGGACAGGGGGACAGATACGCAGTATTTT. This translates into CASRPTMTLQDRGTDTQYF. This chain connects TRBV19 to TRBJ2-3, with TRBD1 matching over 10 bases. The germline V gene has CDR1 LNHDA and CDR2 SQIVND (reference sequence). V dropped 6 bases and J dropped 3; count of bases not matched to a gene: 18. The CDR3 sequence is 19 residues long.

The rearrangement uses TRBV7-8 and TRBJ2-1; weak D call: TRBD1 (6 bases). This CDR3 contains 17 residues. Germline CDR1 and CDR2: SGHVS and FQNEAQ. V lost 1 base and J 0 bases, leaving 13 bases between the germline ends. The CDR3 is CASSLDREGVSYNEQFF. In DNA, the CDR3 is TGTGCCAGCAGCTTAGACAGGGAAGGGGTCTCCTACAATGAGCAGTTCTTC.

V and J are TRBV10-3 and TRBJ1-1; no firm D call. The V and J ends lost 0 bases and 9 bases respectively, with 11 bases between them. Germline CDR1 is ENHRY and CDR2 is SYGVKD. The CDR3 extends over 13 amino acids. This chain's CDR3 is CAISESGRWKAFF. In DNA, the CDR3 is TGTGCCATCAGTGAGTCGGGTCGGTGGAAAGCTTTCTTT.

V gene TRBV28 combines with J gene TRBJ2-2; 12 bases line up with TRBD2. Germline loops: CDR1 MDHEN, CDR2 SYDVKM. The CDR3 sequence is 17 residues long. V trimming: 4 bases; J trimming: 2 bases; junction bases outside the gene matches: 5. CDR3 nucleotides: TGTGCCAGCAGTTGGCTAGCGGGAGGGATTAACACCGGGGAGCTGTTTTTT. Protein product: CASSWLAGGINTGELFF.

The rearrangement uses TRBV28 and TRBJ1-2, with 8 bases lining up with TRBD1. V lost 4 bases, J lost 3 bases, and 4 bases stayed unmatched. The CDR3 is made up of 14 amino acids. The germline V gene has CDR1 MDHEN and CDR2 SYDVKM. Here the CDR3 DNA reads TGTGCCAGCAGTTCGGGACAGGCAGACTATGGCTACACCTTC. Translating it yields CASSSGQADYGYTF.

This rearrangement joins TRBV18 to TRBJ1-1; D ambiguous. The CDR3 extends over 13 amino acids. The germline V gene encodes CDR1 KGHSH and CDR2 LQKENI. The V gene lost 6 bases and the J gene lost 2 bases, with 10 bases spanning the gap. The CDR3 DNA follows: TGTGCCAGCTCGCTCTGGGGTAACACTGAAGCTTTCTTT. Encoded protein: CASSLWGNTEAFF.

The rearrangement links TRBV18 to TRBJ1-2; D unresolved. CDR3 length: 14 amino acids. Germline CDR1 KGHSH, CDR2 LQKENI. V lost 2 bases and J 8 bases, leaving 15 bases between the germline ends. The CDR3 sequence is CASSPSGVGAGYTF. The CDR3 DNA reads as TGTGCCAGCTCACCATCAGGAGTAGGCGCGGGCTACACCTTC.

This sequence joins TRBV5-6 and TRBJ2-5; 10 bases line up with TRBD1. The CDR3 consists of 16 residues. CDR1 is SGHDT, CDR2 YYEEEE, per germline. J gave up 4 bases and V 2 bases, and 8 bases lay outside the gene matches. CDR3 sequence (DNA): TGTGCCAGCAGCTTTGGGGACAGGGGAGTGGGAGAGACCCAGTACTTC. This gives the protein CASSFGDRGVGETQYF.

This CDR3 reads CASSLGSWNTEAFF. The CDR3 DNA sequence: TGTGCCAGCAGCTTGGGCAGCTGGAACACTGAAGCTTTCTTT. J is TRBJ1-1 and V is TRBV7-9; D ambiguous. The V and J ends lost 3 bases and 1 base respectively, with 9 bases between them. Germline values: CDR1 SEHNR, CDR2 FQNEAQ (reference sequence). The CDR3 covers 14 residues.

The genes are TRBV6-1 and TRBJ2-3; the D gene is possibly TRBD2 (5 bases). The CDR3 runs to 13 residues. Trimming left V 5 bases short and J 1 base short, with 7 bases between. CDR1 and CDR2 (germline): MNHNS, SASEGT. Here the CDR3 DNA reads TGTGCCAGCAGTTGGACTGGCACAGATACGCAGTATTTT. Protein: CASSWTGTDTQYF.

This clone turned up a few times. The chain combines TRBV5-1 with TRBJ2-3; D is uncertain. The germline V gene has CDR1 SGHRS and CDR2 YFSETQ. The CDR3 is 14 residues long. Trimming shortened V by 5 bases and J by 3 bases, and 13 bases separated the two germline ends. CDR3 amino acids: CASRRADPTDTQYF. CDR3 bases: TGCGCCAGCAGGCGAGCTGACCCAACAGATACGCAGTATTTT.

V gene TRBV19 combines with J gene TRBJ1-1; 10 bases line up with TRBD1. Germline CDR1 LNHDA, CDR2 SQIVND (reference sequence). The CDR3 is 15 amino acids. V dropped 9 bases and J dropped 5; count of bases not matched to a gene: 12. The CDR3 here is CASLRTGTGVTEAFF. CDR3 sequence (DNA): TGTGCCAGCCTCAGGACCGGGACAGGGGTGACTGAAGCTTTCTTT.

The chain joins TRBV29-1 to TRBJ2-1, with D perhaps TRBD1 or TRBD2 (6 bases each). The germline V and J ends were trimmed by 7 bases and 7 bases, with 23 bases remaining between them. The germline V gene has CDR1 SQVTM and CDR2 ANQGSEA. CDR3 size: 15 residues. The DNA of the CDR3 is TGCAGCGCCGGGGCGGGACAAAGTCGAAGAAATGAGCAGTTCTTC. This codes for CSAGAGQSRRNEQFF.

The chain combines TRBV6-1 with TRBJ2-7; 9 bases are a match to TRBD2. V shed 8 bases and J 2 bases; nucleotides not matched to a gene: 4. Germline assignment: CDR1 MNHNS and CDR2 SASEGT. This CDR3 has 13 residues. The CDR3 reads CASGAGGTYEQYV. CDR3 nucleotide sequence: TGTGCCAGCGGGGCGGGGGGGACCTACGAGCAGTACGTC.

The rearrangement links TRBV4-1 to TRBJ1-4, with a weak D call TRBD1 (6 bases). CDR3 size: 19 residues. Germline values: CDR1 MGHRA, CDR2 YSYEKL. The ends were cut back, 1 base at V and 8 bases at J, with 26 bases in the middle. The CDR3 sequence: CASSQVVLLGGSTGEKLFF. Written as DNA, the CDR3 is TGCGCCAGCAGCCAAGTGGTGTTACTCGGGGGCTCAACGGGGGAAAAACTGTTTTTT.

This rearrangement joins TRBV7-8 to TRBJ2-3; no reliable D call. V lost 1 base and J 1 base, leaving 15 bases between the germline ends. Germline V CDR1 and CDR2: SGHVS, FQNEAQ. CDR3 size: 17 residues. CDR3 sequence reads: CASSLVDPAWGTDTQYF. DNA of the CDR3: TGTGCCAGCAGCTTAGTAGACCCGGCTTGGGGCACAGATACGCAGTATTTT.